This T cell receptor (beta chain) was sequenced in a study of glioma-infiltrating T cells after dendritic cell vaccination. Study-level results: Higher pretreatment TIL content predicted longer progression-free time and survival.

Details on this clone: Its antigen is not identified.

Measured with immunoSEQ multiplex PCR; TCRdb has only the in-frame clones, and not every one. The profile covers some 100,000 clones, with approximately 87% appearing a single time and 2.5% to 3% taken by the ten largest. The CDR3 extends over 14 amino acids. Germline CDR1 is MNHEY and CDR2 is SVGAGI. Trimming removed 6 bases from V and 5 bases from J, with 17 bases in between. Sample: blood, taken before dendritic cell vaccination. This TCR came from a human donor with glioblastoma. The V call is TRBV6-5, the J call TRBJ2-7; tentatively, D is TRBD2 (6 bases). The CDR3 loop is CASSQLATNHEQYF. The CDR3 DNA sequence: TGTGCCAGCAGCCAACTAGCCACAAACCACGAGCAGTACTTC.